These T cell receptor beta chains were read from a single sample in a study of PD-1 blockade in classical Hodgkin lymphoma. Clones were read by immunoSEQ multiplex PCR, and TCRdb kept only the in-frame ones, dropping some. The sample lists 25,000 to 30,000 clones, about 91% seen once, with 5.5% to 8.5% in the top ten. Material: CD8+ T cells from blood, obtained at baseline. The receptors come from a human donor with classical Hodgkin lymphoma. The CDR3 runs from the conserved cysteine through the conserved F or W. A D gene is named only where the DNA matches it firmly. Clone size, where shown, is once, few, many, or a class for clones that have expanded.

J	size	D	V	CDR3	DNA
TRBJ1-3	once	NA	TRBV6-1	CASSELVRLYSGNTIYF	TGTGCCAGCAGTGAACTCGTCAGACTTTACTCTGGAAACACCATATATTTT
TRBJ2-1	NA	NA	TRBV5-1	CASSAAQGLNEQFF	TGCGCCAGCAGCGCAGCACAGGGCCTGAATGAGCAGTTCTTC
TRBJ2-1	once	NA	TRBV4-1	CASSQDRSGSVNEQFF	TGCGCCAGCAGCCAAGATCGGTCGGGGAGCGTGAATGAGCAGTTCTTC
TRBJ2-2	NA	NA	TRBV5-1	CASREPDGGPGELFF	TGCGCCAGCAGAGAACCCGACGGGGGCCCCGGGGAGCTGTTTTTT
TRBJ2-7	NA	TRBD2	TRBV9	CASSVQAGAGEQYF	TGTGCCAGCAGCGTACAAGCGGGAGCCGGGGAGCAGTACTTC
TRBJ2-4	NA	TRBD2	TRBV9	CASSSRGAGLYF	TGTGCCAGTTCAAGCCGGGGAGCGGGGCTGTACTTC
TRBJ2-7	NA	NA	TRBV7-9	CASSLRQYPEQYF	TGTGCCAGCAGCCTACGACAGTACCCCGAGCAGTACTTC
TRBJ1-6	NA	NA	TRBV29-1	CSVSDSPDSPLHF	TGCAGCGTCTCCGACAGCCCAGATTCACCCCTCCACTTT
TRBJ1-1	NA	NA	TRBV5-1	CASSLVEQGNTEAFF	TGCGCCAGCAGCTTGGTCGAACAGGGGAACACTGAAGCTTTCTTT
TRBJ2-5	once	TRBD2	TRBV11-2	CASSLELLAGGAMTQYF	TGTGCCAGCAGCTTAGAGTTGCTAGCGGGAGGCGCCATGACCCAGTACTTC
TRBJ1-3	few	NA	TRBV2	CASSGQPGNTIYF	TGTGCCAGCAGCGGACAGCCGGGAAACACCATATATTTT
TRBJ1-1	NA	TRBD1	TRBV6-5	CASSYDRGIMNTEAFF	TGTGCCAGCAGTTACGACAGGGGAATCATGAACACTGAAGCTTTCTTT
TRBJ2-7	NA	NA	TRBV28	CASSQRGQFYEQYF	TGTGCCAGCAGCCAACGCGGACAGTTCTACGAGCAGTACTTC
TRBJ1-1	NA	NA	TRBV27	CASSLWQGHTEAFF	TGTGCCAGCAGTTTATGGCAGGGTCACACTGAAGCTTTCTTT
TRBJ2-7	NA	TRBD1	TRBV10-1	CASSAGGSYEQYF	TGCGCCAGCAGTGCAGGGGGTTCCTACGAGCAGTACTTC
TRBJ1-1	NA	NA	TRBV6-1	CASSERDSGLNTEAFF	TGTGCCAGCAGTGAACGCGACTCAGGGCTGAACACTGAAGCTTTCTTT
TRBJ1-6	NA	NA	TRBV6-1	CASSDLQSSNSPLHF	TGTGCCAGCAGTGACCTACAGAGCTCCAATTCACCCCTCCACTTT
TRBJ2-1	NA	TRBD1	TRBV27	CASSWDRGPVNEQFF	TGTGCCAGCAGTTGGGACAGGGGGCCGGTCAATGAGCAGTTCTTC
TRBJ2-2	NA	NA	TRBV29-1	CSVSLGTGELFF	TGCAGCGTTTCGCTAGGGACCGGGGAGCTGTTTTTT
TRBJ2-3	once	NA	TRBV11-2	CASSLVLGEPTDTQYF	TGTGCCAGCAGCTTAGTTCTCGGAGAACCCACAGATACGCAGTATTTT
TRBJ2-7	NA	NA	TRBV5-6	CASSPPLASYEQYF	TGTGCCAGCAGCCCACCACTAGCCTCCTACGAGCAGTACTTC
TRBJ2-1	NA	NA	TRBV30	CAWSVPVLEGINEQFF	TGTGCCTGGAGTGTACCGGTCTTGGAAGGGATAAATGAGCAGTTCTTC
TRBJ2-2	NA	TRBD2	TRBV13	CASSSTPGLAGGENTGELFF	TGTGCCAGCAGTAGTACCCCGGGACTAGCGGGAGGGGAGAACACCGGGGAGCTGTTTTTT
TRBJ2-1	NA	NA	TRBV10-2	CASSESTGLSSYNEQFF	TGCGCCAGCAGTGAGTCCACAGGGCTTAGCTCCTACAATGAGCAGTTCTTC
TRBJ2-1	NA	NA	TRBV27	CASSLGLGRDAFF	TGTGCCAGCAGTTTAGGGTTGGGGCGGGACGCTTTCTTC
TRBJ1-4	NA	TRBD1	TRBV5-6	CASSLSGTGNEKLFF	TGTGCCAGCAGCTTGTCCGGGACAGGGAACGAAAAACTGTTTTTT
TRBJ2-5	NA	TRBD1	TRBV25-1	CASSEGQAQETQYF	TGTGCCAGCAGTGAGGGACAGGCCCAAGAGACCCAGTACTTC
TRBJ2-7	NA	TRBD1	TRBV7-9	CASSDTGQGYEQYF	TGTGCCAGCAGCGACACGGGACAGGGTTACGAGCAGTACTTC
TRBJ1-2	NA	TRBD1	TRBV4-1	CASSPYGQDGYTF	TGCGCCAGCAGCCCTTATGGACAGGATGGCTACACCTTC
TRBJ2-5	NA	NA	TRBV10-1	CASSPSGNKETQYF	TGCGCCAGCAGTCCGTCGGGGAATAAAGAGACCCAGTACTTC
TRBJ2-7	NA	NA	TRBV21-1	CASRPPDRVVNEQYF	TGTGCCAGCAGACCTCCGGACAGGGTAGTGAACGAGCAGTACTTC
TRBJ1-1	NA	TRBD1	TRBV7-8	CASIIRGEAFF	TGTGCCAGCATCATCAGGGGGGAAGCTTTCTTT
TRBJ2-7	NA	NA	TRBV28	CASRRTNRDTSTYEQYF	TGTGCCAGCAGACGGACCAACCGGGACACCTCAACCTACGAGCAGTACTTC
TRBJ1-1	NA	TRBD1	TRBV9	CASSGQGTEAFF	TGTGCCAGCAGCGGACAGGGCACTGAAGCTTTCTTT
TRBJ2-5	NA	NA	TRBV28	CASSLGQQETQYF	TGTGCCAGCAGTCTCGGACAGCAAGAGACCCAGTACTTC
TRBJ2-7	NA	TRBD2	TRBV27	CASRPGTSGRHEQYF	TGTGCCAGCAGACCCGGGACTAGCGGGAGACACGAGCAGTACTTC
TRBJ2-7	NA	TRBD1	TRBV29-1	CSVGRDRTYEQYF	TGCAGCGTTGGCCGGGACAGAACCTACGAGCAGTACTTC